This T cell receptor beta chain was documented in a study of OX40 agonist ivuxolimab in advanced cancers. In the study overall: While on treatment, patients had intravenous ivuxolimab at 0.01 to 10 mg/kg every 2 weeks.

This table comes from immunoSEQ multiplex PCR, and its TCRdb copy is limited to in-frame clones, with some not included. The sample lists 50,000 to 70,000 clones; about 85% were seen once. With regard to this clone: The antigen is unknown.

Trimming removed 0 bases at V and 1 base at J, with 6 bases between. The CDR3 runs 14 residues. CDR1 is SGHRS and CDR2 is YFSETQ in the germline V gene. Notes on the study in general: Dose levels from 0.1 to 3.0 mg/kg saw CD4+ and CD8+ blood T cells expand clonally by week 6. Some nonresponders also had low normalized T-cell clonal expansion.

The sample consisted of CD4+ or CD8+ T cells sorted from blood, taken in a trial of the OX40 agonist ivuxolimab. The chain couples TRBV5-1 to TRBJ2-3; D might be TRBD1 (5 bases). The clonotype comes from an adult with an advanced solid tumor such as melanoma, head and neck, liver or kidney cancer. Written as DNA, the CDR3 is TGCGCCAGCAGCTTGGTACAGGGCACAGATACGCAGTATTTT. Translating gives CASSLVQGTDTQYF.